These 5 T cell receptor beta chains came from one sample sequenced in a study of blood T cell repertoires in COVID-19. Repertoires were generated with immunoSEQ multiplex PCR, while TCRdb's copy carries only in-frame clones and drops some. The sample contains 57,000 or so clones, about 88% of which appear only once. The specimen was peripheral blood. These receptors were obtained from a woman aged 50 to 60 with active or convalescent COVID-19.

J is TRBJ1-2 and V is TRBV28; TRBD1 agrees at 8 bases. The CDR3 consists of 16 residues. The germline CDR1 and CDR2 sequences are MDHEN and SYDVKM. Germline trimming cut 1 base from V and 8 bases from J; bases unmatched to any gene: 12. CDR3: CASSLFESGGPLGYTF. The CDR3 DNA reads as TGTGCCAGCAGTTTATTCGAATCAGGGGGCCCATTGGGCTACACCTTC.

The CDR3 DNA reads as TGTGCCAGTAGTACTCAACAGGGTTTGGGAAAACTGTTTTTT. Translating it yields CASSTQQGLGKLFF. The chain carries TRBV19 and TRBJ1-4; tentative D call: TRBD1 (6 bases). Trimming took 4 bases from V and 10 from J, leaving 16 bases between them. The CDR3 is made up of 14 amino acids. Germline lookup yields CDR1 LNHDA and CDR2 SQIVND (reference sequence). Full variable domain (outside the CDR3, taken from reference TRBV19 and TRBJ1-4): DGGITQSPKYLFRKEGQNVTLSCEQNLNHDAMYWYRQDPGQGLRLIYYSQIVNDFQKGDIAEGYSVSREKKESFPLTVTSAQKNPTAFYLCASSTQQGLGKLFFGSGTQLSVL.

The chain carries TRBV2 and TRBJ2-3, with 12 bases fitting TRBD2. CDR3 size: 16 residues. The J segment lost 2 bases and the V segment lost 4 bases, leaving 4 bases of the junction unmatched. CDR1 SNHLY and CDR2 FYNNEI come from the germline V gene. CDR3 protein: CASSVRLAGATDTQYF. As DNA, the CDR3 is TGTGCCAGCAGTGTTCGACTAGCGGGAGCCACAGATACGCAGTATTTT.

The chain links TRBV15 to TRBJ1-1; the match to TRBD1 covers 10 bases. The ends lost 5 bases at V and 5 bases at J; junction bases unmatched: 14. The CDR3 is 17 residues long. Germline loops: CDR1 LNHNV, CDR2 YYDKDF (reference sequence). The CDR3 DNA is TGTGCCACCAGCTCCCCCGGGACAGGGGAAGAGAGGACTGAAGCTTTCTTT. Its protein is CATSSPGTGEERTEAFF.

This clone appeared a single time. The DNA of the CDR3 is TGTGCCAGCAGTCTCAGGGGGAACACTGAAGCTTTCTTT. Amino acids: CASSLRGNTEAFF. The gene calls are TRBV27 and TRBJ1-1; D is perhaps TRBD1 (6 bases). This CDR3 has 13 residues. V shed 5 bases and J shed 1 base, with 8 bases lying between them. Per the germline V gene, CDR1 is MNHEY and CDR2 is SMNVEV (reference sequence).